This T cell receptor (beta chain) was profiled in a study of CD8 T cells in ankylosing spondylitis. Broader study findings: According to the report, clones linked to the disease were significantly enriched in matched synovial fluid samples taken from ankylosing spondylitis patients. A CD8+ phenotype characterized the disease-linked clones, which were relatively rare in peripheral blood. Characteristic of ankylosing spondylitis blood, it appeared, was a TCR beta motif comprising about eight highly homologous variants.

Losses at the gene ends were 6 bases for V and 5 bases for J; bases not matched to a gene: 6. From germline, CDR1 is SNHLY and CDR2 FYNNEI. The CDR3 runs to 14 residues. TCR beta libraries were made by quantitative 5'-RACE with molecular barcodes. MiXCR, run by TCRdb on the 5' RACE reads, gives a single entry per CDR3 protein. Among around 770,000 distinct CDR3 sequences listed, 12% were seen once. On this clonotype: As yet, its antigen is unknown.

Material: blood, either unsorted or a sorted T cell fraction (not recorded which). The J gene is TRBJ2-3, the V gene TRBV2, with TRBD2 matching 9 bases. The TCR originated in a male donor with ankylosing spondylitis. The CDR3 bases are TGTGCCAGCAGATGGACTAGCGAAGGAGATACGCAGTATTTT. Amino acid sequence: CASRWTSEGDTQYF.